This TCR beta chain was retrieved from a study of blood T cell repertoires in COVID-19. Study-level information: Specimens from acute and convalescent COVID-19 originated in the United States, Italy and Spain. PBMCs, B-cell-depleted T cells, or T cells were the source of the cDNA or gDNA that made up the material.

Looked up from germline, CDR1 is LNHNV and CDR2 is YYDKDF (reference sequence). Trimming took off 4 bases at V and 7 bases at J, with 11 bases between the two ends. This CDR3 is built from 12 residues. The Seattle patients joined while their infection was active and were tracked longitudinally afterward. Methods used by the authors: Estimation of nucleated cell counts was performed using reference gene primer amplification. TCRdb's table, derived via immunoSEQ multiplex PCR, lists solely in-frame clones and lacks some. The D gene and trimming were derived from the DNA, and the V and J assignments and clone size from that table. The table shows around 150,000 clones, with approximately 86% occurring only once.

This sequence was found in a woman aged 40 to 55 with COVID-19, enrolled during active disease. This chain connects TRBV15 to TRBJ2-7; TRBD2 might be the D (6 bases). Sequenced sample: peripheral blood. The CDR3, as DNA: TGTGCCACCAGCACCGCGGGACGGGAGCAGTACTTC. Protein: CATSTAGREQYF. Together with reference TRBV15 and TRBJ2-7, the CDR3 gives the full variable domain: DAMVIQNPRYQVTQFGKPVTLSCSQTLNHNVMYWYQQKSSQAPKLLFHYYDKDFNNEADTPDNFQSRRPNTSFCFLDIRSPGLGDTAMYLCATSTAGREQYFGPGTRLTVT.